The next 30 T cell receptor beta chains were all read from a single sample in a study of T cells in Graves' hyperthyroidism and ophthalmopathy. What was amplified from RNA transcripts were TCR beta CDR3 regions. The HTBI primer set served for first-round RT-PCR of the TCR CDR3. TCRdb itself ran the multiplex PCR reads through MiXCR, one entry per CDR3 protein. Of around 300,000 distinct CDR3 sequences in the sample, approximately 15% were seen once. Sequencing used blood. All receptors derive from a woman between 25 and 40 years old with Graves' hyperthyroidism.

The sample holds many counts of this clonotype. The chain joins TRBV12-3 or TRBV12-4 to TRBJ2-2, with TRBD2 matching over 11 bases. This CDR3 is 15 amino acids long. Trimming removed 7 bases from V and 4 bases from J; junction bases left unmatched: 5. CDR3 loop: CASTRGLAVTGELFF. The CDR3 coding sequence is TGTGCCAGCACCAGGGGACTAGCGGTCACCGGGGAGCTGTTTTTT.

This clonotype was observed many times. V usage is TRBV6-5 and J usage is TRBJ1-1; D is perhaps TRBD1 (6 bases). The V and J ends lost 2 bases and 10 bases respectively, with 14 bases between them. Germline CDR1 and CDR2: MNHEY and SVGAGI. The CDR3 covers 13 residues. CDR3 region: CASSYIQGQVAFF. DNA for the CDR3: TGTGCCAGCAGTTACATTCAGGGGCAAGTAGCTTTCTTT.

This clonotype was counted ten times or more. V and J are TRBV11-2 and TRBJ2-3; D not certain. Deletions cut 0 bases from V and 5 bases from J, with 6 bases between. Germline values: CDR1 SGHAT, CDR2 FQNNGV. The CDR3 has 13 amino acids. This CDR3 is CASSLELVDTQYF. DNA of the CDR3: TGTGCCAGCAGCTTAGAGCTGGTAGATACGCAGTATTTT.

This clonotype appeared a few times. V and J are TRBV5-6 and TRBJ2-1; TRBD2 matches at 9 bases. Germline V gene lookup returns CDR1 SGHDT and CDR2 YYEEEE. J gave up 5 bases and V 0 bases, and 3 bases lay outside the gene matches. The CDR3 runs 15 residues. CDR3 coding DNA: TGTGCCAGCAGCTTGGATCTAGCGGGAAACAATGAGCAGTTCTTC. This encodes CASSLDLAGNNEQFF.

In this sample, this clonotype turned up many times. The chain carries TRBV19 and TRBJ1-5; 12 bases map to TRBD1. The CDR3 contains 15 residues. Trimming removed 8 bases from V and 6 bases from J; junction bases left unmatched: 8. Germline values: CDR1 LNHDA, CDR2 SQIVND (reference sequence). CDR3 sequence reads: CASGRGQGAGQPQHF. The CDR3 bases are TGTGCCAGTGGACGGGGACAGGGGGCGGGTCAGCCCCAGCATTTT. Full variable domain (missing parts from reference TRBV19 and TRBJ1-5): DGGITQSPKYLFRKEGQNVTLSCEQNLNHDAMYWYRQDPGQGLRLIYYSQIVNDFQKGDIAEGYSVSREKKESFPLTVTSAQKNPTAFYLCASGRGQGAGQPQHFGDGTRLSIL.

Many counts were recorded for this clonotype. This chain connects TRBV27 to TRBJ2-7; weak D call: TRBD1 (5 bases). CDR3 length: 13 residues. Germline V gene lookup returns CDR1 MNHEY and CDR2 SMNVEV (reference sequence). With 8 bases removed from V and 3 bases from J, the gap between germline ends came to 14 bases. The CDR3 is CASGKDGHYEQYF. As DNA, the CDR3 is TGTGCCAGCGGAAAAGACGGACACTACGAGCAGTACTTC.

In its sample, this clonotype was seen many times. The chain has TRBV6-1 and TRBJ1-4, with D unresolved. Germline-derived CDR1 and CDR2 are MNHNS and SASEGT. The CDR3 covers 14 residues. V was shortened by 5 bases and J by 10 bases, with 17 bases between the two germline ends. CDR3 DNA sequence: TGTGCCAGCAGTCCACGGACGCCATCCGGAAAACTGTTTTTT. This translates into CASSPRTPSGKLFF.

This clonotype was seen ten or more times. The J gene is TRBJ2-1, the V gene TRBV28; 7 bases are a match to TRBD1. The CDR3 totals 17 residues. CDR1 is MDHEN and CDR2 is SYDVKM in the germline V gene. V was pared by 4 bases and J by 5 bases, with 14 bases of the junction left unmatched. The CDR3 is CASSSRFRRGRNNEQFF. In DNA, the CDR3 is TGTGCCAGCAGTTCCCGGTTTCGAAGGGGGCGCAACAATGAGCAGTTCTTC. Together with reference TRBV28 and TRBJ2-1, the CDR3 gives the full variable domain: DVKVTQSSRYLVKRTGEKVFLECVQDMDHENMFWYRQDPGLGLRLIYFSYDVKMKEKGDIPEGYSVSREKKERFSLILESASTNQTSMYLCASSSRFRRGRNNEQFFGPGTRLTVL.

This clonotype has more than one count but fewer than ten. This chain joins TRBV29-1 and TRBJ2-3; TRBD2 matches 7 bases. From germline, CDR1 is SQVTM and CDR2 ANQGSEA. With 6 bases clipped from V and 1 base from J, the junction kept 4 bases outside the gene matches. The CDR3 sequence is 13 residues long. The DNA for the CDR3 is TGCAGCGTCGAAAGCGGGGGCACAGATACGCAGTATTTT. Its translation is CSVESGGTDTQYF.

The V gene is TRBV20-1, the J gene TRBJ1-5, with D unclear. Trimming cost V 2 bases and J 10 bases, with 18 bases left between them. Germline-derived CDR1 and CDR2 are DFQATT and SNEGSKA (reference sequence). The CDR3 covers 14 residues. The CDR3 DNA reads as TGCAGTGCTAGACCCCGGAAAAGGACCGGCCCCCAGCATTTT. Translating it yields CSARPRKRTGPQHF.

The chain recombines TRBV7-9 with TRBJ2-1; a weak D match, TRBD1 (6 bases). Germline CDR1 SEHNR, CDR2 FQNEAQ (reference sequence). With 1 base removed from V and 4 bases from J, the gap between germline ends came to 17 bases. CDR3 length equals 17 residues. The CDR3 reads CASSLGYRVASYNEQFF. As DNA, the CDR3 is TGTGCCAGCAGCTTAGGGTACAGGGTCGCGAGTTACAATGAGCAGTTCTTC.

In its sample, this clonotype was seen many times. DNA of the CDR3: TGTGCCAGCAGTTCATCACTCCTCGGACTAGCGGGCACAGCGGGAGAGACCCAGTACTTC. Translating it yields CASSSSLLGLAGTAGETQYF. This chain uses TRBV12-3 or TRBV12-4 with TRBJ2-5; 11 nucleotides line up with TRBD2. The V gene end was trimmed by 4 bases and the J gene end by 4 bases; junction bases not matched to a gene: 20. The CDR3 consists of 20 residues.

This clonotype was seen at least ten times. The chain uses TRBV12-3 or TRBV12-4 and TRBJ2-7, with a possible D match to TRBD2 (5 bases). Trimming stripped 2 bases from V and 2 bases from J, with 13 bases between. This CDR3 spans 15 amino acids. The CDR3 DNA sequence: TGTGCCAGCAGTTTAAAAGCGGCGCCCCCCTACGAGCAGTACTTC. Its translation is CASSLKAAPPYEQYF.

This clonotype was seen at least ten times. The V and J genes are TRBV28 and TRBJ1-2; no definite D call. Germline CDR1 MDHEN, CDR2 SYDVKM. The CDR3 spans 15 residues. The V end lost 5 bases, the J end lost 4 bases, and 17 bases lay between the germline ends. This CDR3 is CASSIPDGSPYGYTF. CDR3 DNA: TGTGCCAGCAGTATACCAGACGGATCCCCCTATGGCTACACCTTC.

This clonotype was seen a handful of times. CDR3 protein: CSAGGGSGRGLYEQYF. The CDR3, as DNA: TGCAGTGCTGGGGGCGGGTCGGGCAGGGGCCTTTACGAGCAGTACTTC. This chain joins TRBV20-1 and TRBJ2-7, with a possible D match to TRBD1 (6 bases). Germline V gene lookup returns CDR1 DFQATT and CDR2 SNEGSKA (reference sequence). The CDR3 has 16 residues. V dropped 5 bases and J dropped 4 bases, with 24 bases sitting between them.

The V gene is TRBV7-2, the J gene TRBJ2-5; D gene uncertain. Germline CDR1 is SGHTA and CDR2 is FQGNSA. The CDR3 contains 15 residues. Trimming took 5 bases from V and 2 from J, leaving 15 bases between them. CDR3 sequence reads: CASSAYRGPQETQYF. The CDR3 DNA reads as TGTGCCAGCAGCGCCTATAGAGGCCCTCAAGAGACCCAGTACTTC.

The table lists this clonotype with many counts. The rearrangement links TRBV6-2 or TRBV6-3 to TRBJ2-5; D might be TRBD2 (6 bases). The CDR3 has 14 residues. V was pared by 6 bases and J by 3 bases, with 14 bases between. Germline V CDR1 and CDR2: MNHEY, SVGEGT. The CDR3 reads CASSDRLVEETQYF. The CDR3 bases are TGTGCCAGCAGCGATAGACTAGTCGAAGAGACCCAGTACTTC.

In its sample, this clonotype was seen many times. The rearrangement joins TRBV28 to TRBJ1-1; TRBD1 might be the D (5 bases). The CDR3 totals 17 residues. V lost 5 bases and J lost 5, with 24 bases in between. Germline V gene data show CDR1 as MDHEN and CDR2 as SYDVKM. For the CDR3, the DNA is TGTGCCAGCAGTGATGGCAGGATAGGCAGGGAGGAGACTGAAGCTTTCTTT. It yields the protein CASSDGRIGREETEAFF. Using reference TRBV28 and TRBJ1-1 for the parts outside the CDR3, the full variable domain is DVKVTQSSRYLVKRTGEKVFLECVQDMDHENMFWYRQDPGLGLRLIYFSYDVKMKEKGDIPEGYSVSREKKERFSLILESASTNQTSMYLCASSDGRIGREETEAFFGQGTRLTVV.

V is TRBV12-3 or TRBV12-4 and J is TRBJ1-3, with 9 bases aligning to TRBD1. J was trimmed by 7 bases and V by 2 bases; bases with no gene match: 6. The CDR3 is 15 residues long. This CDR3 reads CASSLTGTGTNTIYF. CDR3 DNA sequence: TGTGCCAGCAGTTTAACCGGGACAGGGACGAACACCATATATTTT.

In its sample, this clonotype was seen many times. The rearrangement links TRBV2 to TRBJ2-1, with 9 bases lining up with TRBD1. This CDR3 has 16 residues. Germline V lookup: CDR1 SNHLY, CDR2 FYNNEI. The junction had 16 bases not matched to a gene; V was cut back by 7 bases and J by 9 bases. CDR3 sequence: CASTPQGTGSWAEQFF. Here the CDR3 DNA reads TGTGCCAGCACCCCTCAGGGGACAGGGTCTTGGGCTGAGCAGTTCTTC.

V and J are TRBV7-2 and TRBJ1-4; D perhaps matches TRBD1 (6 bases). The CDR3 covers 13 residues. V was trimmed by 6 bases and J by 8 bases, leaving 13 bases between them. Germline V gene lookup returns CDR1 SGHTA and CDR2 FQGNSA. The CDR3 sequence is CASRQSDREKLFF. CDR3 coding DNA: TGTGCCAGCAGACAATCAGACAGGGAAAAACTGTTTTTT.

This clonotype was counted ten times or more. The CDR3 coding sequence is TGTGCCAGCAGAATGGACTACCTAAACAATGAGCAGTTCTTC. It yields the protein CASRMDYLNNEQFF. This chain connects TRBV27 to TRBJ2-1, with a tentative D call TRBD2 (6 bases). V lost 6 bases to trimming and J lost 5 bases, with 14 bases between them. Germline V gene sequence: CDR1 MNHEY, CDR2 SMNVEV (reference sequence). The CDR3 has 14 residues.

As for this clonotype: A read error may be the cause here, since a much bigger clone is one base away. The chain uses TRBV6-2 or TRBV6-3 and TRBJ2-1; weak D call: TRBD2 (6 bases). The CDR3 extends over 12 amino acids. CDR1 MNHEY and CDR2 SVGEGT come from the germline V gene. V gave up 6 bases and J gave up 6 bases, with 9 bases separating them. For the CDR3, the DNA is TGTGCCAGCAGGGGGGACTCCAATGAGCAGTTCTTC. This sequence encodes CASRGDSNEQFF.

In its sample, this clonotype was seen many times. V is TRBV28 and J is TRBJ1-2, with TRBD1 identical over 9 bases. The CDR3 is 14 amino acids. Per the germline V gene, CDR1 is MDHEN and CDR2 is SYDVKM. The V segment lost 4 bases and the J segment 5 bases; nucleotides outside the gene matches: 5. CDR3 bases: TGTGCCAGCAGTTATCCGGGACAGGGTTATGGCTACACCTTC. As protein: CASSYPGQGYGYTF.

This clonotype was seen a few times. V is TRBV6-2 or TRBV6-3 and J is TRBJ2-7; TRBD1 aligns across 8 bases. The J segment lost 5 bases and the V segment lost 6 bases, leaving 6 bases of the junction unmatched. Germline V gives CDR1 MNHEY, CDR2 SVGEGT. This CDR3 comprises 13 residues. CDR3 bases: TGTGCCAGCAGACTACAGGGGGGCCACGAGCAGTACTTC. Translation: CASRLQGGHEQYF.

This clonotype was observed many times. The chain links TRBV2 to TRBJ2-7; 8 bases match TRBD1. V was clipped by 4 bases and J by 1 base; unmatched bases: 3. This CDR3 has 14 amino acids. The germline gives CDR1 SNHLY, CDR2 FYNNEI. The CDR3 bases are TGTGCCAGCAGTGTGGGACAGGCTTCCTACGAGCAGTACTTC. Its translation is CASSVGQASYEQYF.

This clonotype was detected many times. V gene TRBV10-3 combines with J gene TRBJ1-5; D gene ambiguous. V lost 4 bases to trimming and J lost 7 bases, with 17 bases between them. Germline V gene sequence: CDR1 ENHRY, CDR2 SYGVKD. The CDR3 contains 15 residues. The CDR3 DNA reads TGTGCCATCAGTGTAGGTCCAGAGAGTGGCCAGCCCCAGCATTTT. It translates to CAISVGPESGQPQHF.

This clonotype was counted at least ten times. The rearrangement links TRBV2 to TRBJ2-3, with TRBD2 matching 8 bases. The trim removed 6 bases at V and 4 bases at J, leaving 6 bases unmatched. Germline CDR1 reads SNHLY; CDR2 reads FYNNEI. The CDR3 is made up of 14 amino acids. CDR3 loop: CASREGTSADTQYF. In nucleotides, the CDR3 is TGTGCCAGCAGGGAGGGGACTAGTGCAGATACGCAGTATTTT.

This clonotype was counted many times. V gene TRBV3-1 combines with J gene TRBJ1-5, with a possible D match to TRBD1 (5 bases). In germline, CDR1 is LGHDT, CDR2 YNNKEL (reference sequence). This CDR3 is 12 amino acids long. Trimming stripped 1 base from V and 15 bases from J, with 13 bases between. CDR3 DNA: TGTGCCAGCAGCCAAGGAGGGACTCGGAGGCATTTT. Translation gives CASSQGGTRRHF.

V and J are TRBV11-2 and TRBJ2-6, with a tentative D call TRBD2 (6 bases). There are 19 residues in the CDR3. The germline gives CDR1 SGHAT, CDR2 FQNNGV. V lost 5 bases, J lost 1 base, and 21 bases lay in between. Here the CDR3 reads CASSQGRGSRRSGANVLTF. In DNA form, the CDR3 reads TGTGCCAGCAGCCAAGGTCGGGGGTCTAGAAGGTCTGGGGCCAACGTCCTGACTTTC.